Below, 13 T cell receptor beta chains from the same sample are listed, as sequenced in a study of blood T cell repertoires in COVID-19 (dated by TCRdb to 2020 to 2021). Libraries were prepared through the immunoSEQ multiplex PCR assay. TCRdb limited this immuneACCESS table to in-frame rearrangements with V and J called. A share of clones is missing; checked studies link under half to unresolved V genes, and the rest is unexplained. The table for this sample lists 150,000 to 200,000 clones; roughly 76% of them were counted only once. Approximately 11% of the sample comes from the top ten. The sequencing input was peripheral blood. These receptors were taken from a woman between 40 and 55 years old with COVID-19, enrolled during active disease.

The rearrangement joins TRBV28 to TRBJ2-5, with no clear D. Germline lookup yields CDR1 MDHEN and CDR2 SYDVKM. The CDR3 has 13 residues. V lost 2 bases to trimming and J lost 0 bases, with 4 bases between them. The CDR3 bases are TGTGCCAGCAGTTTACGGTACCAAGAGACCCAGTACTTC. It encodes CASSLRYQETQYF.

V gene TRBV27 combines with J gene TRBJ2-6; no clear D. CDR3 length equals 14 residues. V was shortened by 5 bases and J by 0 bases, with 5 bases between the two germline ends. CDR1 and CDR2 (germline): MNHEY, SMNVEV (reference sequence). CDR3 DNA sequence: TGTGCCAGCAGTCCTCTCTCTGGGGCCAACGTCCTGACTTTC. Its translation is CASSPLSGANVLTF.

This clone was seen ten or more times. The chain couples TRBV3-1 (or the pseudogene TRBV3-2) to TRBJ1-2; 12 bases agree with TRBD1. V trimming: 1 base; J trimming: 4 bases; junction bases outside the gene matches: 10. There are 18 residues in the CDR3. CDR1 is LGHDT and CDR2 is YNNKEL in the germline V gene (reference sequence). In DNA form, the CDR3 reads TGTGCCAGCAGCCAAGGAAGTGGGACAGGGGGCGGCAGCTATGGCTACACCTTC. Its protein is CASSQGSGTGGGSYGYTF.

This chain links TRBV7-8 with TRBJ2-1; TRBD2 agrees at 13 bases. This CDR3 has 16 amino acids. V lost 5 bases to trimming and J lost 7 bases; unmatched junction nucleotides: 8. Looked up from germline, CDR1 is SGHVS and CDR2 is FQNEAQ. CDR3 loop: CASSKWTSGSRNEQFF. CDR3 coding DNA: TGTGCCAGCAGCAAATGGACTAGCGGGAGTAGGAATGAGCAGTTCTTC.

V gene TRBV19 combines with J gene TRBJ2-7; D may be TRBD2 (6 bases). The CDR3 consists of 15 residues. The V end lost 3 bases, the J end lost 4 bases, and 16 bases lay between the germline ends. Germline CDR1 is LNHDA and CDR2 is SQIVND (reference sequence). The CDR3 DNA follows: TGTGCCAGTAGTATTGGGGGAGGCCTTTCTTACGAGCAGTACTTC. The encoded protein is CASSIGGGLSYEQYF.

The chain has TRBV5-5 and TRBJ2-7, with TRBD1 matching 10 bases. This CDR3 comprises 15 residues. Germline CDR1 is SGHKS and CDR2 is YYEKEE (reference sequence). V shed 0 bases and J 4 bases; nucleotides not matched to a gene: 4. The CDR3 sequence: CASSLAGQGVYEQYV. For the CDR3, the DNA is TGTGCCAGCAGCTTGGCCGGACAGGGGGTATACGAGCAGTACGTC.

The chain uses TRBV5-8 and TRBJ1-3; D is ambiguous. CDR3 size: 15 residues. Germline V gives CDR1 SGHTS, CDR2 YDEGEE. V gave up 0 bases and J gave up 2 bases, with 9 bases separating them. CDR3 in amino acids: CASSLAVSAGNTIYF. As DNA, the CDR3 is TGTGCCAGCAGCTTGGCGGTGTCGGCTGGAAACACCATATATTTT.

The chain's CDR3 is CALGLGGNTIYF. The DNA of the CDR3 is TGTGCCCTCGGACTGGGGGGAAACACCATATATTTT. The chain combines TRBV10-3 with TRBJ1-3, with D unclear. The germline CDR1 and CDR2 sequences are ENHRY and SYGVKD. The CDR3 runs 12 residues. Trimming cost V 11 bases and J 4 bases, with 12 bases left between them.

The chain recombines TRBV9 with TRBJ2-1; TRBD2 matches at 7 bases. The trim removed 0 bases at V and 3 bases at J, leaving 3 bases unmatched. In germline, CDR1 is SGDLS, CDR2 YYNGEE. The CDR3 extends over 15 amino acids. The DNA of the CDR3 is TGTGCCAGCAGCGTAGGGGGCGGGGGCTACAATGAGCAGTTCTTC. It specifies CASSVGGGGYNEQFF.

This rearrangement joins TRBV10-1 to TRBJ2-1; 7 bases agree with TRBD2. The CDR3 is 16 residues long. The V segment lost 0 bases and the J segment 1 base; nucleotides outside the gene matches: 3. Germline CDR1 WNHNN, CDR2 SYGVQD (reference sequence). The CDR3 DNA reads TGCGCCAGCAGTGAGTCGGCGGGAGCTTCCTACAATGAGCAGTTCTTC. The encoded protein is CASSESAGASYNEQFF.

The chain combines TRBV6-5 with TRBJ2-5, with a weak D call TRBD2 (7 bases). Germline V gene sequence: CDR1 MNHEY, CDR2 SVGAGI. Trimming pared 6 bases from V and 2 bases from J, leaving 13 bases between. The CDR3 loop spans 14 amino acids. In DNA form, the CDR3 reads TGTGCCAGCAGGAAAGGGGGGGGACAAGAGACCCAGTACTTC. The encoded protein is CASRKGGGQETQYF.

The chain is built from TRBV5-5 and TRBJ2-7; possible D gene TRBD1, 6 bases. Between the trimmed V and J ends, which lost 3 bases and 6 bases, there was a span of 19 bases. Germline V gene data show CDR1 as SGHKS and CDR2 as YYEKEE (reference sequence). The CDR3 length is 15 residues. The DNA of the CDR3 is TGTGCCAGCAGCTCCCATGGGGGCGGTGGGAGCGAGCAGTACTTC. Translating it yields CASSSHGGGGSEQYF.

This clone was observed once. The rearrangement uses TRBV7-2 and TRBJ2-6; 8 nucleotides match TRBD1. This CDR3 has 19 residues. Looked up from germline, CDR1 is SGHTA and CDR2 is FQGNSA. V was pared by 5 bases and J by 0 bases, with 12 bases of the junction left unmatched. Written as DNA, the CDR3 is TGTGCCAGCAGCCCTGGACAGGGAGTTTTTGTCTCTGGGGCCAACGTCCTGACTTTC. It codes for CASSPGQGVFVSGANVLTF.